This T cell receptor beta chain was profiled in a study of shared clonotypes between healthy human individuals. This CDR3 has 14 residues. V lost 4 bases and J lost 0; bases outside the gene matches: 2. CDR1 is SGHNT, CDR2 YYREEE, per germline (reference sequence). Deep was the level at which the assay was run. Sequencing used immunoSEQ multiplex PCR; TCRdb keeps in-frame clones, though not all of them. The sample yields hundreds of thousands of clones, approximately 79% seen once. The source is a woman aged 30 to 39 in good health. V and J are TRBV5-4 and TRBJ2-7; 9 bases fit TRBD1. Sequencing was carried out using memory CD4+ T cells sorted from blood. Subset defined: CD45RA-negative fraction. In DNA, the CDR3 is TGTGCCAGCAGCGTGACAGGGGGCTCCTACGAGCAGTACTTC. As protein: CASSVTGGSYEQYF.